This T cell receptor (beta chain) derives from a study of siplizumab effects on memory and regulatory T cells. Points from the study as a whole: There appeared to be greater diversity in naive T cells than in memory cells, and naive T cells seemed major contributors to the alloresponse.

In regard to this clone: Its target is unknown.

Researchers cocultured the mixed lymphocyte reaction cells at 37°C for approximately six days. Each population got its own dye, CFSE for responder PBMCs and Violet Dye for stimulator PBMCs, and they were put together 1:1. The CDR3 totals 16 residues. In germline, CDR1 is SGHRS, CDR2 YFSETQ. V lost 1 base and J lost 7, with 20 bases in between. Some clones are missing from TCRdb's copy, which holds only in-frame ones; the method was immunoSEQ multiplex PCR. The sample has 11,000 to 15,000 clones; approximately 48% are singletons. Sequenced material: CFSE-low (dividing) CD4+ T cells sorted from an allogeneic mixed lymphocyte reaction. This chain joins TRBV5-1 and TRBJ1-2; D is unresolved. This receptor was taken from a human donor in good health; the cells came from an allogeneic mixed lymphocyte reaction. CDR3 sequence: CASSLFPGRGRSGYTF. The CDR3, as DNA: TGCGCCAGCAGCTTGTTTCCAGGTCGGGGAAGGAGTGGCTACACCTTC.